This entry lists 15 T cell receptor beta chains sequenced from one sample in a study of blood T cell repertoires in COVID-19. Using immunoSEQ multiplex PCR, the repertoire was profiled, and TCRdb retains in-frame clones only, with some absent. The data hold approximately 140,000 clones, with more than 80% observed a single time. The sequenced sample consisted of peripheral blood. The receptors were sampled from a human donor with acute or convalescent COVID-19. The donor label of this sample is uncertain.

The rearrangement joins TRBV6-6 to TRBJ1-6; 7 bases are a match to TRBD1. Germline CDR1 and CDR2: MNHNY and SVGAGI (reference sequence). The CDR3 contains 14 residues. V dropped 6 bases and J dropped 10; count of bases not matched to a gene: 9. The CDR3 protein is CASSVGTVGSPLHF. In nucleotides, the CDR3 is TGTGCCAGCAGCGTGGGGACAGTTGGGTCACCCCTCCACTTT.

V usage is TRBV9 and J usage is TRBJ2-1; 9 nucleotides match TRBD2. V dropped 0 bases and J dropped 5; count of bases not matched to a gene: 3. Looked up from germline, CDR1 is SGDLS and CDR2 is YYNGEE. The CDR3 runs 15 residues. As DNA, the CDR3 is TGTGCCAGCAGCGTAGGAGCGGGGGGTAACAATGAGCAGTTCTTC. Translated, it gives CASSVGAGGNNEQFF.

The chain uses TRBV6-5 and TRBJ1-5; 7 bases are a match to TRBD1. The germline V gene has CDR1 MNHEY and CDR2 SVGAGI. The V gene end was trimmed by 7 bases and the J gene end by 2 bases; junction bases not matched to a gene: 8. The CDR3 spans 15 residues. The CDR3 spells CASIGQAGGNQPQHF. CDR3 DNA: TGTGCCAGCATTGGACAGGCCGGGGGCAATCAGCCCCAGCATTTT.

The chain uses TRBV10-2 and TRBJ1-2; no clear D. The V gene lost 2 bases and the J gene lost 4 bases, with 8 bases spanning the gap. From germline, CDR1 is WSHSY and CDR2 SAAADI. CDR3 length equals 13 residues. The CDR3 sequence: CASSERPGYGYTF. The CDR3 coding sequence is TGCGCCAGCAGTGAGAGGCCAGGCTATGGCTACACCTTC.

V and J are TRBV28 and TRBJ1-6; D ambiguous. The CDR3 loop spans 14 amino acids. Germline loops: CDR1 MDHEN, CDR2 SYDVKM. V was clipped by 7 bases and J by 8 bases, with 15 bases between them. This CDR3 reads CASTPRVGYSPLHF. In nucleotides, the CDR3 is TGTGCCAGCACCCCTCGGGTAGGATATTCACCCCTCCACTTT.

This clone was observed a handful of times. V is TRBV9 and J is TRBJ2-1; 7 bases align to TRBD2. The V segment lost 3 bases and the J segment 5 bases; nucleotides outside the gene matches: 5. Germline values: CDR1 SGDLS, CDR2 YYNGEE. The CDR3 runs 14 residues. The CDR3 loop reads CASSGLAPNNEQFF. The CDR3 region has the DNA TGTGCCAGCAGCGGACTAGCCCCGAACAATGAGCAGTTCTTC.

V usage is TRBV6-6 and J usage is TRBJ1-2, with D possibly matching TRBD1 (6 bases). The germline V and J ends were trimmed by 6 bases and 0 bases, with 11 bases remaining between them. The CDR3 extends over 14 amino acids. The germline gives CDR1 MNHNY, CDR2 SVGAGI (reference sequence). Here the CDR3 reads CASRRQDSNYGYTF. CDR3 DNA sequence: TGTGCCAGCAGGAGACAGGACTCTAACTATGGCTACACCTTC.

The chain recombines TRBV5-1 with TRBJ1-2, with 8 bases identical to TRBD1. This CDR3 region has 14 residues. Germline V gene sequence: CDR1 SGHRS, CDR2 YFSETQ. V was pared by 3 bases and J by 4 bases, with 5 bases of the junction left unmatched. This chain's CDR3 is CASSSGGTGYGYTF. In nucleotides, the CDR3 is TGCGCCAGCAGCTCAGGGGGCACCGGCTATGGCTACACCTTC.

This chain connects TRBV2 to TRBJ2-6; tentative D call: TRBD1 (5 bases). CDR3 size: 19 residues. Germline CDR1 and CDR2: SNHLY and FYNNEI. The ends were cut back, 0 bases at V and 5 bases at J, with 20 bases in the middle. CDR3: CASSEARAGPGYRANVLTF. In nucleotides, the CDR3 is TGTGCCAGCAGTGAAGCCAGGGCAGGGCCAGGATATAGGGCCAACGTCCTGACTTTC.

The gene calls are TRBV7-2 and TRBJ2-7; D is unclear. Trimming removed 4 bases at V and 2 bases at J, with 18 bases between. Germline-derived CDR1 and CDR2 are SGHTA and FQGNSA. The length of the CDR3 is 16 residues. CDR3: CASSSASEIPTYEQYF. CDR3 coding DNA: TGTGCCAGCAGCTCAGCTTCCGAGATACCAACCTACGAGCAGTACTTC.

This chain joins TRBV27 and TRBJ2-7, with D maybe TRBD2 (6 bases). The CDR3 contains 14 residues. Germline V gives CDR1 MNHEY, CDR2 SMNVEV (reference sequence). V was shortened by 3 bases and J by 0 bases, with 9 bases between the two germline ends. CDR3 sequence reads: CASSLTAGSYEQYV. Here the CDR3 DNA reads TGTGCCAGCAGTTTGACAGCGGGCTCCTACGAGCAGTACGTC.

This sequence joins TRBV6-5 and TRBJ1-4; D unclear. The germline V gene has CDR1 MNHEY and CDR2 SVGAGI. This CDR3 comprises 11 residues. The V end was cut by 8 bases, the J end by 3 bases, with 4 bases between. The CDR3 region is CASRSNEKLFF. For the CDR3, the DNA is TGTGCCAGCCGGTCTAATGAAAAACTGTTTTTT.

The rearrangement joins TRBV9 to TRBJ1-5, with 10 positions matching TRBD1. The CDR3 has 15 amino acids. CDR1 is SGDLS and CDR2 is YYNGEE in the germline V gene. Trimming removed 2 bases from V and 3 bases from J; junction bases left unmatched: 2. The CDR3 bases are TGTGCCAGCAGCGTCGGACAGGGGGTCAATCAGCCCCAGCATTTT. Translating it yields CASSVGQGVNQPQHF.

The chain combines TRBV9 with TRBJ1-2, with D unresolved. V was clipped by 0 bases and J by 2 bases, with 8 bases between them. The CDR3 is 14 amino acids. Germline CDR1 is SGDLS and CDR2 is YYNGEE. CDR3 nucleotide sequence: TGTGCCAGCAGCGTAGGCGAGTTCAACTATGGCTACACCTTC. Translated: CASSVGEFNYGYTF.

This chain uses TRBV21-1 with TRBJ2-7; TRBD1, the table's D call, lacks a check against the DNA. TRBV21-1 is given as a pseudogene. The CDR3 has 12 amino acids. CDR3 sequence (DNA): TGTGCCACCTTACAGGGTCCCTACGAGCAGTACGTC. Translation: CATLQGPYEQYV.